This TCR beta chain originates from a study of blood T cell repertoires in COVID-19. Study-level background: Acute and convalescent COVID-19 specimens originated in the United States, Italy and Spain. PBMCs, B-cell-depleted T cells, or T cells were the source of the cDNA or gDNA that made up the material.

Germline V lookup: CDR1 SGHDT, CDR2 YYEEEE. V dropped 4 bases and J dropped 2; count of bases not matched to a gene: 0. This CDR3 spans 12 amino acids. In the authors' workflow: Reference gene primer amplification gave nucleated cell count estimates. Sequencing was performed with immunoSEQ multiplex PCR; in TCRdb, only in-frame clones are kept and a portion is missing. The V and J calls and clone size are taken from that table; D and trimming were inferred from the DNA. The sample includes about 62,000 clones, around 83% of them seen just once. The specimen was peripheral blood. The sequence was collected from a human donor in a cohort sampled during active COVID-19. This sequence joins TRBV5-6 and TRBJ2-7; the match to TRBD1 covers 7 bases. CDR3 bases: TGTGCCAGCAGCACAGGGGCCTACGAGCAGTACTTC. Translation gives CASSTGAYEQYF.